Listed here are 22 T cell receptor beta chains from one sample, sequenced in a study of tumor T cells in aggressive B-cell lymphoma. Clones were read by immunoSEQ multiplex PCR, and TCRdb kept only the in-frame ones, dropping some. This sample yields about 920 clones, of which 65% to 85% are seen a single time; less than 20% belongs to the top ten. Sequenced sample: tumor tissue. The receptors here all came from an adult with diffuse large B cell lymphoma. Some clones in this sample may be carry-over from other donors' samples.

V and J are TRBV19 and TRBJ1-2; TRBD1 aligns across 11 bases. In germline, CDR1 is LNHDA, CDR2 SQIVND (reference sequence). The junction had 6 bases not matched to a gene; V was cut back by 5 bases and J by 7 bases. The CDR3 is 14 amino acids. The CDR3 DNA follows: TGTGCCAGTAGTCAGGACAGGGGGCGTGGTGGCTACACCTTC. This encodes CASSQDRGRGGYTF.

This clone was recorded a few times. This rearrangement joins TRBV7-8 to TRBJ2-3; 7 nucleotides agree with TRBD1. The CDR3 is made up of 15 amino acids. CDR1 is SGHVS and CDR2 is FQNEAQ in the germline V gene. With 5 bases clipped from V and 3 bases from J, the junction kept 8 bases outside the gene matches. This CDR3 is CASSLRQGETDTQYF. Written as DNA, the CDR3 is TGTGCCAGCAGCCTTAGACAGGGAGAGACAGATACGCAGTATTTT.

The chain couples TRBV5-5 to TRBJ1-6; a weak D match, TRBD1 (5 bases). Per the germline V gene, CDR1 is SGHKS and CDR2 is YYEKEE (reference sequence). The CDR3 spans 12 residues. Trimming removed 0 bases from V and 10 bases from J, with 5 bases in between. This CDR3 reads CASSLEGSPLHF. The CDR3 nucleotides are TGTGCCAGCAGCTTGGAGGGGTCACCCCTCCACTTT. Full variable domain (remainder filled in from reference TRBV5-5 and TRBJ1-6): DAGVTQSPTHLIKTRGQQVTLRCSPISGHKSVSWYQQVLGQGPQFIFQYYEKEERGRGNFPDRFSARQFPNYSSELNVNALLLGDSALYLCASSLEGSPLHFGNGTRLTVT.

The chain is built from TRBV5-1 and TRBJ2-7, with TRBD2 identical over 8 bases. This CDR3 is built from 15 residues. Germline CDR1 and CDR2: SGHRS and YFSETQ. V was pared by 4 bases and J by 4 bases, with 10 bases of the junction left unmatched. This CDR3 reads CASSAGLAGGYEQYF. CDR3 bases: TGCGCCAGCAGCGCTGGCCTGGCGGGGGGATACGAGCAGTACTTC. Full variable domain (remainder filled in from reference TRBV5-1 and TRBJ2-7): KAGVTQTPRYLIKTRGQQVTLSCSPISGHRSVSWYQQTPGQGLQFLFEYFSETQRNKGNFPGRFSGRQFSNSRSEMNVSTLELGDSALYLCASSAGLAGGYEQYFGPGTRLTVT.

The J gene is TRBJ1-1, the V gene TRBV11-3, with D perhaps matching TRBD1 (5 bases). Trimming pared 1 base from V and 1 base from J, leaving 7 bases between. The CDR3 is made up of 14 amino acids. CDR1 SGHNT and CDR2 YENEEA come from the germline V gene. The CDR3 nucleotides are TGTGCCAGCAGCTTAGGGCAGGGGAACACTGAAGCTTTCTTT. The encoded protein is CASSLGQGNTEAFF.

Comment on this clone: Germline and junction disagree at one end, which may indicate a read error. The CDR3 is CASSPGAGAQDMQYF. CDR3 sequence (DNA): TGTGCCAGCAGTCCCGGAGCGGGGGCTCAAGATATGCAGTATTTT. The gene calls are TRBV27 and TRBJ2-3, with 8 nucleotides matching TRBD2. This CDR3 contains 15 residues. From germline, CDR1 is MNHEY and CDR2 SMNVEV (reference sequence).

The genes are TRBV6-5 and TRBJ1-2, with D tentatively TRBD1 (5 bases). Trimming removed 5 bases from V and 3 bases from J, with 10 bases in between. In germline, CDR1 is MNHEY, CDR2 SVGAGI. CDR3 length: 13 amino acids. The CDR3, as DNA: TGTGCCAGCAGTCAGGGTGCGGACTATGGCTACACCTTC. Encoded protein: CASSQGADYGYTF.

The chain employs TRBV19 and TRBJ1-5; D is unresolved. The CDR3 totals 15 residues. V was clipped by 3 bases and J by 1 base, with 10 bases between them. Looked up from germline, CDR1 is LNHDA and CDR2 is SQIVND (reference sequence). The CDR3 sequence is CASSIQRGSNQPQHF. CDR3 bases: TGTGCCAGTAGTATTCAAAGAGGGAGCAATCAGCCCCAGCATTTT.

In nucleotides, the CDR3 is TGTGCCAGCAGCGAGGCAGCGGGGGTAGGGGAGACCCAGTACTTC. It is translated as CASSEAAGVGETQYF. The V call is TRBV9, the J call TRBJ2-5, with 8 positions matching TRBD2. This CDR3 spans 15 amino acids. V lost 3 bases to trimming and J lost 5 bases; unmatched junction nucleotides: 9. CDR1 SGDLS and CDR2 YYNGEE come from the germline V gene.

This chain joins TRBV29-1 and TRBJ2-2, with a possible D match to TRBD1 (5 bases). Trimming removed 4 bases from V and 6 bases from J, with 12 bases in between. Germline CDR1 is SQVTM and CDR2 is ANQGSEA. The CDR3 spans 13 residues. The CDR3: CSVAQGSSGELFF. For the CDR3, the DNA is TGCAGCGTTGCTCAGGGCAGCTCCGGGGAGCTGTTTTTT.

This chain links TRBV30 with TRBJ2-3; 11 bases fit TRBD2. Germline V gene lookup returns CDR1 GTSNPN and CDR2 SVGIG (reference sequence). This CDR3 contains 14 residues. With 3 bases clipped from V and 6 bases from J, the junction kept 5 bases outside the gene matches. The CDR3 sequence is CAWRLAGGRDTQYF. DNA of the CDR3: TGTGCCTGGAGGCTAGCGGGGGGTCGCGATACGCAGTATTTT.

This clone is labeled as hyperexpanded. The V and J genes are TRBV19 and TRBJ2-1, with no clear D. CDR3 size: 12 residues. Germline V gene data show CDR1 as LNHDA and CDR2 as SQIVND (reference sequence). V lost 4 bases to trimming and J lost 3 bases, with 4 bases between them. CDR3 residues: CASSNSYNEQFF. The CDR3 region has the DNA TGTGCCAGTAGTAATAGCTACAATGAGCAGTTCTTC.

The rearrangement links TRBV4-1 to TRBJ2-7; 7 bases line up with TRBD1. V shed 0 bases, J shed 3 bases, and the junction held 11 bases outside the gene matches. The CDR3 has 17 amino acids. The V gene's germline CDR1 is MGHRA and CDR2 YSYEKL. This chain's CDR3 is CASSQEATPDRDYEQYF. In nucleotides, the CDR3 is TGCGCCAGCAGCCAAGAGGCCACCCCTGACAGGGACTACGAGCAGTACTTC.

By frequency in the sample, this clone is hyperexpanded. The genes are TRBV7-2 and TRBJ2-7, with 10 nucleotides matching TRBD2. The CDR3 extends over 13 amino acids. V lost 3 bases to trimming and J lost 5 bases; unmatched junction nucleotides: 1. Germline CDR1 reads SGHTA; CDR2 reads FQGNSA. The CDR3 DNA reads as TGTGCCAGCAGCTTTCTAGCGGGGGACGAGCAGTACTTC. Translating gives CASSFLAGDEQYF.

V is TRBV7-6 and J is TRBJ1-3; D gene uncertain. The CDR3 is made up of 14 amino acids. CDR1 is SGHVS and CDR2 is FNYEAQ in the germline V gene. The ends were cut back, 1 base at V and 5 bases at J, with 9 bases in the middle. The chain's CDR3 is CASSLDLQRNTIYF. CDR3 nucleotides: TGTGCCAGCAGCTTAGATTTACAGAGAAACACCATATATTTT.

This clone was observed once. Written as DNA, the CDR3 is TGTGCCAGCAGCGATAGCGGGGGGCTGCCCTACGAGCAGTACTTC. It codes for CASSDSGGLPYEQYF. The chain is built from TRBV5-6 and TRBJ2-7; 10 bases align to TRBD2. The CDR3 extends over 15 amino acids. The J segment lost 2 bases and the V segment lost 4 bases, leaving 6 bases of the junction unmatched. Germline V gene data show CDR1 as SGHDT and CDR2 as YYEEEE.

This clone is hyperexpanded in the sample. At the DNA level, this CDR3 is encoded by other sequences in the same sample as well. The rearrangement joins TRBV13 to TRBJ2-3, with TRBD2 matching over 8 bases. CDR1 is PRHDT, CDR2 FYEKMQ, per germline (reference sequence). J gave up 2 bases and V 6 bases, and 13 bases lay outside the gene matches. The CDR3 length is 17 residues. CDR3: CASRLGVGGGYTDTQYF. CDR3 DNA sequence: TGTGCCAGCAGGCTAGGAGTCGGGGGGGGTTACACAGATACGCAGTATTTT.

The chain recombines TRBV2 with TRBJ2-7, with D perhaps TRBD1 (6 bases). The CDR3 extends over 15 amino acids. Deletions cut 4 bases from V and 2 bases from J, with 15 bases between. Germline CDR1 is SNHLY and CDR2 is FYNNEI. CDR3: CASSVGQSNTYEQYF. For the CDR3, the DNA is TGTGCCAGCAGTGTTGGACAGTCCAATACCTACGAGCAGTACTTC. Supplemented by reference TRBV2 and TRBJ2-7, the full variable domain reads EPEVTQTPSHQVTQMGQEVILRCVPISNHLYFYWYRQILGQKVEFLVSFYNNEISEKSEIFDDQFSVERPDGSNFTLKIRSTKLEDSAMYFCASSVGQSNTYEQYFGPGTRLTVT.

V and J are TRBV5-8 and TRBJ2-3; D might be TRBD2 (6 bases). V shed 4 bases and J shed 8 bases, with 20 bases lying between them. The germline CDR1 and CDR2 sequences are SGHTS and YDEGEE. The CDR3 loop spans 15 amino acids. Here the CDR3 DNA reads TGTGCCAGCAGCCCCTGGACCGCGGGGTTAGGTACGCAGTATTTT. It codes for CASSPWTAGLGTQYF.

The chain joins TRBV1 to TRBJ2-7; the DNA was not compared with TRBD2, the D call given in the table. TRBV1 is a listed pseudogene. The CDR3 extends over 16 amino acids. CDR3 in amino acids: CTSSQSGAIFTYEQYF. The CDR3 DNA reads as TGCACCAGCAGCCAGTCCGGAGCAATCTTCACCTACGAGCAGTACTTC.

This sequence joins TRBV4-2 and TRBJ2-1; 9 bases are shared with TRBD1. V lost 0 bases, J lost 8 bases, and 8 bases stayed unmatched. The germline gives CDR1 LGHNA, CDR2 YNFKEQ. The CDR3 extends over 16 amino acids. Here the CDR3 reads CASSQDRGTGNDEQFF. Written as DNA, the CDR3 is TGTGCCAGCAGCCAAGATAGGGGGACAGGGAACGATGAGCAGTTCTTC.

The chain combines TRBV7-7 with TRBJ2-1, with D perhaps TRBD1 (6 bases). The CDR3 covers 13 residues. Germline CDR1 is SSHAT and CDR2 is FNYEAQ (reference sequence). Trimming cost V 4 bases and J 10 bases, with 14 bases left between them. The CDR3, as DNA: TGTGCCAGCAGCTCGATACAGGGCGGCGAGCAGTTCTTC. Its protein product is CASSSIQGGEQFF.